This is a list of T cell receptor beta chains from one sample in a study of blood T cell repertoires in COVID-19. Generated by immunoSEQ multiplex PCR, the TCRdb table keeps only in-frame clones and is missing some. The sample carries some 510,000 clones, roughly 90% recorded once. Sample: PBMCs or T cells enriched from blood (not recorded which). These receptors came from a woman in her 40s who had recovered from COVID-19. CDR3s include the opening cysteine and the closing phenylalanine or tryptophan. Fields, in order: D gene, V gene, CDR3 length, clone size, J gene, CDR3 DNA, CDR3 protein. The D gene is left open where the match is weak. Expanded clones get a size class; other rows say once, few or many, or leave the size out.

d_call: TRBD2; v_call: TRBV4-3; cdr3_length: 16; clone_size: NA; j_call: TRBJ2-2; cdr3_nt: TGCGCCAGCAGCCAAGATTCTAGCGGGACGCCCGGGGAGCTGTTTTTT; cdr3_aa: CASSQDSSGTPGELFF
d_call: TRBD2; v_call: TRBV13; cdr3_length: 16; clone_size: NA; j_call: TRBJ2-2; cdr3_nt: TGTGCCAGCAGCTTAAAACTAGCGGGAAGGACCGGGGAGCTGTTTTTT; cdr3_aa: CASSLKLAGRTGELFF
d_call: NA; v_call: TRBV25-1; cdr3_length: 16; clone_size: NA; j_call: TRBJ1-5; cdr3_nt: TGTGCCAGCAGCCCAGATATTGGGATCGGGGATCAGCCCCAGCATTTT; cdr3_aa: CASSPDIGIGDQPQHF
d_call: TRBD1; v_call: TRBV10-3; cdr3_length: 12; clone_size: NA; j_call: TRBJ1-6; cdr3_nt: TGTGCCATCAGCACAGGGGAGTCACCCCTCCACTTT; cdr3_aa: CAISTGESPLHF
d_call: TRBD2; v_call: TRBV5-4; cdr3_length: 15; clone_size: NA; j_call: TRBJ2-3; cdr3_nt: TGTGCCAGCCTCACAGCGGGAGCAGGCACAGATACGCAGTATTTT; cdr3_aa: CASLTAGAGTDTQYF
d_call: NA; v_call: TRBV3-1/TRBV3-2; cdr3_length: 17; clone_size: once; j_call: TRBJ2-3; cdr3_nt: TGTGCCAGCAGCCAAGAACCCCGGCGGGTCCCATCGGATACGCAGTATTTT; cdr3_aa: CASSQEPRRVPSDTQYF
d_call: TRBD1; v_call: TRBV7-9; cdr3_length: 15; clone_size: NA; j_call: TRBJ1-4; cdr3_nt: TGTGCCAGCAGCTTAAGGGGACAGGTTGGTGAAAAACTGTTTTTT; cdr3_aa: CASSLRGQVGEKLFF
d_call: NA; v_call: TRBV29-1; cdr3_length: 11; clone_size: NA; j_call: TRBJ1-2; cdr3_nt: TGCAGCGTTTCCAGGACAGATGGCTACACCTTC; cdr3_aa: CSVSRTDGYTF
d_call: NA; v_call: TRBV6-5; cdr3_length: 15; clone_size: NA; j_call: TRBJ2-3; cdr3_nt: TGTGCCAGCAGTTACTCAGTTGTAGGCACAGATACGCAGTATTTT; cdr3_aa: CASSYSVVGTDTQYF
d_call: NA; v_call: TRBV18; cdr3_length: 15; clone_size: NA; j_call: TRBJ1-2; cdr3_nt: TGTGCCAGCTCACCACCCCAGGGCGCTACAGGGGGCTACACCTTC; cdr3_aa: CASSPPQGATGGYTF
d_call: NA; v_call: TRBV3-1/TRBV3-2; cdr3_length: 15; clone_size: NA; j_call: TRBJ2-1; cdr3_nt: TGTGCCAGCAGCCAAAATTGGGGCCTCGACAATGAGCAGTTCTTC; cdr3_aa: CASSQNWGLDNEQFF
d_call: TRBD2; v_call: TRBV7-2; cdr3_length: 16; clone_size: NA; j_call: TRBJ2-1; cdr3_nt: TGTGCCAGCAGCTTAGTTACTAGCGGGATCTACAATGAGCAGTTCTTC; cdr3_aa: CASSLVTSGIYNEQFF
d_call: TRBD1; v_call: TRBV4-3; cdr3_length: 14; clone_size: NA; j_call: TRBJ2-5; cdr3_nt: TGCGCCAGCAGCCCTGGGCAGGGGGCAAAGACCCAGTACTTC; cdr3_aa: CASSPGQGAKTQYF
d_call: NA; v_call: TRBV5-4; cdr3_length: 14; clone_size: NA; j_call: TRBJ2-1; cdr3_nt: TGTGCCAGCAGCTTAGATAGCGGATACAATGAGCAGTTCTTC; cdr3_aa: CASSLDSGYNEQFF
d_call: TRBD1; v_call: TRBV5-1; cdr3_length: 15; clone_size: NA; j_call: TRBJ1-1; cdr3_nt: TGCGCCAGCAGCTTGGCTCCCGGGACAGGGGGAGTTGCTTTCTTT; cdr3_aa: CASSLAPGTGGVAFF
d_call: NA; v_call: TRBV4-3; cdr3_length: 17; clone_size: NA; j_call: TRBJ1-2; cdr3_nt: TGCGCCAGCAGCCAAGAAGTCACGCAGGGAGGCCACTATGGCTACACCTTC; cdr3_aa: CASSQEVTQGGHYGYTF
d_call: NA; v_call: TRBV11-3; cdr3_length: 13; clone_size: NA; j_call: TRBJ2-1; cdr3_nt: TGTGCCAGCAGCCCGGGGGGCGGGACAGAGCAGTTCTTC; cdr3_aa: CASSPGGGTEQFF
d_call: NA; v_call: TRBV10-3; cdr3_length: 13; clone_size: NA; j_call: TRBJ1-1; cdr3_nt: TGTGCCATCAGGCAGGGGCTGGACGCGGAAGCTTTCTTT; cdr3_aa: CAIRQGLDAEAFF
d_call: NA; v_call: TRBV4-3; cdr3_length: 14; clone_size: NA; j_call: TRBJ2-3; cdr3_nt: TGCGCCAGCAGCCAAGAAGGCGGAACAGATACGCAGTATTTT; cdr3_aa: CASSQEGGTDTQYF
d_call: TRBD2; v_call: TRBV11-2; cdr3_length: 16; clone_size: NA; j_call: TRBJ2-7; cdr3_nt: TGTGCCAGCAGCGGTTCTGAGCGGGATAGCTCCTACGAGCAGTACTTC; cdr3_aa: CASSGSERDSSYEQYF
d_call: TRBD2; v_call: TRBV11-3; cdr3_length: 14; clone_size: NA; j_call: TRBJ2-1; cdr3_nt: TGTGCCAGCAGCTGGGGGGGAGCATACAATGAGCAGTTCTTC; cdr3_aa: CASSWGGAYNEQFF
d_call: NA; v_call: TRBV14; cdr3_length: 13; clone_size: NA; j_call: TRBJ2-7; cdr3_nt: TGTGCCAGCAGTTCCGACAGCTCCTACGAGCAGTACTTC; cdr3_aa: CASSSDSSYEQYF
d_call: TRBD2; v_call: TRBV7-9; cdr3_length: 15; clone_size: NA; j_call: TRBJ2-3; cdr3_nt: TGTGCCAGCAGCACGACTAGCGGGAGTGCAGATACGCAGTATTTT; cdr3_aa: CASSTTSGSADTQYF
d_call: NA; v_call: TRBV12-3/TRBV12-4; cdr3_length: 11; clone_size: NA; j_call: TRBJ2-5; cdr3_nt: TGTGCCAGCAGTTTCGAAGAGACCCAGTACTTC; cdr3_aa: CASSFEETQYF
d_call: TRBD1; v_call: TRBV18; cdr3_length: 14; clone_size: NA; j_call: TRBJ2-3; cdr3_nt: TGTGCCAGCTCACTTAGGGGGCGGACAGATACGCAGTATTTT; cdr3_aa: CASSLRGRTDTQYF
d_call: TRBD2; v_call: TRBV16; cdr3_length: 18; clone_size: NA; j_call: TRBJ2-1; cdr3_nt: TGTGCCAGCAGCCAATTGGCCCTGTCGCGGGAGGTTCTCAATGAGCAGTTCTTC; cdr3_aa: CASSQLALSREVLNEQFF
d_call: NA; v_call: TRBV7-6; cdr3_length: 14; clone_size: NA; j_call: TRBJ1-3; cdr3_nt: TGTGCCAGCAGCTTAGAGGAGACTGGAAACACCATATATTTT; cdr3_aa: CASSLEETGNTIYF
d_call: TRBD1; v_call: TRBV7-9; cdr3_length: 16; clone_size: NA; j_call: TRBJ1-5; cdr3_nt: TGTGCCAGCAGCAGAGAGACAGGGGACATGAATCAGCCCCAGCATTTT; cdr3_aa: CASSRETGDMNQPQHF
d_call: NA; v_call: TRBV13; cdr3_length: 15; clone_size: NA; j_call: TRBJ1-4; cdr3_nt: TGTGCCAGCAGCTTAGACGGTTCATGTTTTGAAAAACTGTTTTTT; cdr3_aa: CASSLDGSCFEKLFF
d_call: NA; v_call: TRBV11-2; cdr3_length: 14; clone_size: NA; j_call: TRBJ1-3; cdr3_nt: TGTGCCAGCAGCCCACAGATCTCTGGAAACACCATATATTTT; cdr3_aa: CASSPQISGNTIYF
d_call: NA; v_call: TRBV4-3; cdr3_length: 15; clone_size: NA; j_call: TRBJ1-6; cdr3_nt: TGCGCCAGCAGCCAAGAGAGTAGCTATAATTCACCCCTCCACTTT; cdr3_aa: CASSQESSYNSPLHF
d_call: NA; v_call: TRBV7-2; cdr3_length: 15; clone_size: NA; j_call: TRBJ1-5; cdr3_nt: TGTGCCAGCAGCGCCGGACACCTTAGCAATCAGCCCCAGCATTTT; cdr3_aa: CASSAGHLSNQPQHF
d_call: NA; v_call: TRBV23-1; cdr3_length: 15; clone_size: NA; j_call: TRBJ2-7; cdr3_nt: TGCGCCAGCAGTCAACTCTCCGACAGAGCCTACGAGCAGTACTTC; cdr3_aa: CASSQLSDRAYEQYF
d_call: TRBD2; v_call: TRBV29-1; cdr3_length: 14; clone_size: once; j_call: TRBJ2-1; cdr3_nt: TGCAGCGTGGCCGGGGGTAGCGGGGGGAATGAGCAGTTCTTC; cdr3_aa: CSVAGGSGGNEQFF
d_call: TRBD1; v_call: TRBV29-1; cdr3_length: 14; clone_size: NA; j_call: TRBJ2-1; cdr3_nt: TGCAGCGCCGTTAGGGGGCTACTCTACAATGAGCAGTTCTTC; cdr3_aa: CSAVRGLLYNEQFF
d_call: NA; v_call: TRBV7-6; cdr3_length: 18; clone_size: NA; j_call: TRBJ1-6; cdr3_nt: TGTGCCAGCAGCTTAAACGGACAGTTAAGCTCCTATAATTCACCCCTCCACTTT; cdr3_aa: CASSLNGQLSSYNSPLHF
d_call: NA; v_call: TRBV4-3; cdr3_length: 21; clone_size: NA; j_call: TRBJ2-6; cdr3_nt: TGCGCCAGCAGCCAAGATGTATGGGTGGGAGTCCTAAGCTCTGGGGCCAACGTCCTGACTTTC; cdr3_aa: CASSQDVWVGVLSSGANVLTF
d_call: TRBD1; v_call: TRBV9; cdr3_length: 15; clone_size: NA; j_call: TRBJ2-2; cdr3_nt: TGTGCCAGCAGCCCGCAGGGGGTAGAGACCGGGGAGCTGTTTTTT; cdr3_aa: CASSPQGVETGELFF
d_call: TRBD2; v_call: TRBV11-2; cdr3_length: 17; clone_size: few; j_call: TRBJ2-1; cdr3_nt: TGTGCCAGCAGCCCCACACCTTCTAGCGGGAGGGCCAATGAGCAGTTCTTC; cdr3_aa: CASSPTPSSGRANEQFF
d_call: NA; v_call: TRBV19; cdr3_length: 12; clone_size: few; j_call: TRBJ1-1; cdr3_nt: TGTGCCAGTAACCCGGGGGGCACTGAAGCTTTCTTT; cdr3_aa: CASNPGGTEAFF
d_call: TRBD2; v_call: TRBV13; cdr3_length: 14; clone_size: once; j_call: TRBJ2-7; cdr3_nt: TGTGCCAGCAGCTCAAGCGGGAGTGTCGACGAGCAGTACTTC; cdr3_aa: CASSSSGSVDEQYF
d_call: TRBD2; v_call: TRBV19; cdr3_length: 13; clone_size: NA; j_call: TRBJ2-1; cdr3_nt: TGTGCCAGCGGGGGGAGTTGGGACAATGAGCAGTTCTTC; cdr3_aa: CASGGSWDNEQFF
d_call: NA; v_call: TRBV5-4; cdr3_length: 14; clone_size: once; j_call: TRBJ1-1; cdr3_nt: TGTGCCAGCAGCTCGCGGGGGGGCGGGGTTGCGGCTTTCTTT; cdr3_aa: CASSSRGGGVAAFF
d_call: NA; v_call: TRBV4-3; cdr3_length: 14; clone_size: once; j_call: TRBJ2-3; cdr3_nt: TGCGCCAGCAGCCCGACTAGTTTCACAGATACGCAGTATTTT; cdr3_aa: CASSPTSFTDTQYF
d_call: NA; v_call: TRBV18; cdr3_length: 15; clone_size: NA; j_call: TRBJ2-3; cdr3_nt: TGTGCCAGCTCATGGACAGAGGGGGTAGTAGATACGCAGTATTTT; cdr3_aa: CASSWTEGVVDTQYF
d_call: TRBD1; v_call: TRBV6-5; cdr3_length: 16; clone_size: NA; j_call: TRBJ2-7; cdr3_nt: TGTGCCAGCAGTTACTACGGGACAGGGGGGTCCTACGAGCAGTACTTC; cdr3_aa: CASSYYGTGGSYEQYF